Reported below is one T cell receptor (beta chain). Its antigen is still unknown. No base quality values were provided; no much bigger clone lies one nucleotide off. The sample comes from a study of CD8 T cells in Susac syndrome (dated by TCRdb to 2018 to 2020). General notes on the study: Among the sequenced Susac syndrome patients, roughly six had clinically active disease and about eight were in clinical remission. At the time of blood withdrawal, Susac syndrome patients were either therapy-naive, taking corticosteroids (with some also receiving IVIg), or on IVIg alone. Whether CD8+ T cell activation and differentiation in Susac syndrome was antigen driven was tested using repertoire sequencing.

RNA was extracted using the RNeasy kit, and roughly 0.5 to 1 ug of the RNA was reverse transcribed with random hexamers. The immunoSEQ multiplex PCR assay, which covers 54 Vbeta and 13 Jbeta segments, was used to amplify TCR beta CDR3 regions. To correct PCR amplification bias, a synthetic template baseline was used for both primer optimization and computational correction. The original methods were these. Reads were annotated to V, D and J genes per IMGT and analyzed with immunoSEQ Analyzer, keeping only productive sequences. Clonality was computed as one minus Shannon entropy normalized by log2 of the number of productive unique sequences. For each patient and control, public and private clones were evaluated among the 100 most prevalent clones. A clone was defined as Susac-specific if it was absent from the healthy and MS cohorts, from approximately 980 published viral clones and from other ImmuneACCESS disease sequences. TCRdb's own reprocessing of the public reads used fastp at Q25 and MiXCR and kept productive beta chains. Rows merge per CDR3 protein into single entries with the most common DNA and genes. The V and J calls and clone size are TCRdb's, not the authors'. The sample table shows roughly 200,000 distinct CDR3 sequences, and 94% are seen once. The leading ten clones occupy roughly 0.12% of the sample.

V is cut by 0 bases and J by 4 bases, and the space between the germline ends is 12 bases. CDR1 and CDR2, looked up from the germline V gene (reference sequence), are GTSNPN and SVGIG. The CDR3 sequence holds 14 residues, the cysteine and phenylalanine included. The retained sequence is limited to the CDR3, 42 bases, with the frame set at the first base. High-throughput TCR beta sequencing profiled peripheral blood CD8+ and CD4+ T cells from healthy donors, Susac syndrome patients and multiple sclerosis patients. The Susac syndrome patients fulfilled recently defined diagnostic criteria for definite or probable disease. Bulk CD8+ and CD4+ T cells were purified magnetically by negative isolation, whereas CD8+ TEMRA cells were enriched by FACS. Blood was drawn into EDTA tubes, processed within 24 hours, and PBMCs were isolated by density gradient centrifugation. PBMCs intended for TCR sequencing were cryopreserved in liquid nitrogen and were subsequently thawed in a 37 degrees C water bath. The sorted or isolated CD4+, CD8+ and CD8+ TEMRA cells had a purity of 90% or higher.

The paper's findings and limits, for the study overall: The number of individuals in the TCR sequencing and HLA analysis was acknowledged as relatively small. In patients with Susac syndrome, the CD4+ T cell repertoire showed no detectable clonal expansion.

This receptor was obtained from a human donor with Susac syndrome. The specimen sequenced was CD4+ T cells from PBMCs. The chain is made from TRBV30 and TRBJ1-2, with the identity of the D gene unclear. The CDR3 corresponds to CAWSVPEETYGYTF. The base sequence is TGTGCCTGGAGTGTACCCGAGGAGACCTATGGCTACACCTTC.